These 30 T cell receptor beta chains were all obtained from the same sample, sequenced in a study of circulating CD8 cells and anti-PD-1 response in melanoma. The QIAseq Immune Repertoire TCR panel built the libraries from roughly 15 ng of total RNA. Each CDR3 protein is one row after TCRdb ran MiXCR on the reads. The table includes about 540 distinct CDR3 sequences, roughly 5.2% detected once. From live CD3+CD8+TCRalphabeta+ cells, four PD-1 and/or TIGIT subsets were sorted. This specimen was CD8+ T cells from PBMCs, taken at baseline or after one month of anti-PD-1 therapy (not recorded which). All receptors derive from a human donor with melanoma.

This chain links TRBV28 with TRBJ2-3, with a possible D match to TRBD2 (5 bases). V was clipped by 5 bases and J by 4 bases, with 16 bases between them. Germline CDR1 reads MDHEN; CDR2 reads SYDVKM. The CDR3 consists of 15 residues. Here the CDR3 reads CASSPSGLRADTQYF. CDR3 coding DNA: TGTGCCAGCAGTCCTTCGGGGTTGAGGGCAGATACGCAGTATTTT. The full variable domain, its missing parts supplied by reference TRBV28 and TRBJ2-3, is DVKVTQSSRYLVKRTGEKVFLECVQDMDHENMFWYRQDPGLGLRLIYFSYDVKMKEKGDIPEGYSVSREKKERFSLILESASTNQTSMYLCASSPSGLRADTQYFGPGTRLTVL.

In this sample, this clonotype is medium-sized (0.01 to 0.1%). The genes are TRBV9 and TRBJ2-7; D may be TRBD1 (5 bases). Trimming left V 4 bases short and J 0 bases short, with 17 bases between. The germline V gene has CDR1 SGDLS and CDR2 YYNGEE. CDR3 length: 16 residues. CDR3 coding DNA: TGTGCCAGCAGCTCTTCCCCTGGGGCCAGCTCCTACGAGCAGTACTTC. Its translation: CASSSSPGASSYEQYF.

In this sample, this clonotype is large. The V and J genes are TRBV20-1 and TRBJ2-1, with 8 bases matching TRBD2. This CDR3 is 16 amino acids long. Germline lookup yields CDR1 DFQATT and CDR2 SNEGSKA (reference sequence). Unmatched junction bases numbered 16, after V lost 6 bases and J lost 6 bases. This CDR3 is CSASQRKSGRLNEQFF. The CDR3, as DNA: TGCAGTGCCTCACAGCGTAAGAGCGGGAGACTCAATGAGCAGTTCTTC.

In its sample, this clonotype ranks as medium-sized. CDR3 loop: CSVVGSGFYNEQFF. The CDR3 DNA sequence: TGCAGCGTTGTAGGTAGCGGCTTCTACAATGAGCAGTTCTTC. The chain links TRBV29-1 to TRBJ2-1; a possible D gene is TRBD2 (6 bases). Germline V gene sequence: CDR1 SQVTM, CDR2 ANQGSEA. The germline V and J ends were trimmed by 4 bases and 3 bases, with 13 bases remaining between them. This CDR3 is built from 14 residues.

In this sample, this clonotype is large (0.1 to 1%). This chain links TRBV29-1 with TRBJ1-2; D remains ambiguous. V lost 0 bases to trimming and J lost 4 bases, with 15 bases between them. CDR1 SQVTM and CDR2 ANQGSEA come from the germline V gene. The CDR3 consists of 15 residues. The DNA for the CDR3 is TGCAGCGTTGAAGAACTCGGGTCCCTGTCCTATGGCTACACCTTC. It specifies CSVEELGSLSYGYTF.

By its share, this clonotype is large. The chain joins TRBV27 to TRBJ2-1; 8 positions match TRBD2. The germline CDR1 and CDR2 sequences are MNHEY and SMNVEV (reference sequence). Trimming took 3 bases from V and 7 from J; bases not matched to a gene: 8. The CDR3 has 15 residues. CDR3 DNA: TGTGCCAGCAGTTTTGGGGGACTAGAAGGAAATGAGCAGTTCTTC. It specifies CASSFGGLEGNEQFF.

This clonotype is judged medium-sized. The gene calls are TRBV13 and TRBJ2-7; TRBD1 matches at 7 bases. Trimming took 4 bases from V and 3 from J; bases not matched to a gene: 15. The CDR3 is 17 amino acids. Germline V lookup: CDR1 PRHDT, CDR2 FYEKMQ (reference sequence). CDR3 sequence (DNA): TGTGCCAGCAGCTCACTACAGGTCCCCACAGGGGTCTACGAGCAGTACTTC. Translated: CASSSLQVPTGVYEQYF.

By share, this clonotype ranks as medium-sized (0.01 to 0.1%). CDR3 sequence: CSARDGDGRQETQYF. The CDR3 DNA reads as TGCAGTGCTAGAGATGGGGACGGGAGGCAAGAGACCCAGTACTTC. V usage is TRBV20-1 and J usage is TRBJ2-5; TRBD2 matches 7 bases. The CDR3 extends over 15 amino acids. Germline V CDR1 and CDR2: DFQATT, SNEGSKA (reference sequence). The ends lost 0 bases at V and 2 bases at J; junction bases unmatched: 6.

In this sample, this clonotype is large. The chain couples TRBV7-3 to TRBJ2-1; 12 bases line up with TRBD2. From germline, CDR1 is SGHTA and CDR2 FQGTGA. V trimming: 6 bases; J trimming: 0 bases; junction bases outside the gene matches: 6. The length of the CDR3 is 17 residues. The CDR3 DNA reads TGTGCCAGCAGTTCTGGACTAGCGGGAAGCTCCTACAATGAGCAGTTCTTC. It is translated as CASSSGLAGSSYNEQFF.

About this clonotype itself: The junction differs from germline at one of its ends, possibly a read error. The chain is built from TRBV6-6 and TRBJ1-1, with D tentatively TRBD1 (6 bases). CDR1 is MNHNY and CDR2 is SVGAGI in the germline V gene (reference sequence). This CDR3 region has 12 residues. The CDR3 loop reads CSSSHRATEAFF. The CDR3 DNA reads TGTTCCAGCAGTCACAGGGCCACTGAAGCTTTCTTT.

By frequency in the sample, this clonotype is large. V usage is TRBV24-1 and J usage is TRBJ2-7, with a possible D match to TRBD2 (6 bases). Per the germline V gene, CDR1 is KGHDR and CDR2 is SFDVKD. V lost 5 bases and J 5 bases, leaving 18 bases between the germline ends. The CDR3 length is 15 residues. CDR3 nucleotides: TGTGCCACCAGTGCAGGGACCGGGGGAAACGACGAGCAGTACTTC. Protein product: CATSAGTGGNDEQYF.

This clonotype is medium-sized by share. This sequence joins TRBV14 and TRBJ2-7, with 7 positions matching TRBD2. The CDR3 contains 16 residues. V lost 2 bases and J lost 4; bases outside the gene matches: 11. In germline, CDR1 is SGHDN, CDR2 FVKESK. The CDR3 protein is CASSQRLAPDPYEQYF. CDR3 nucleotide sequence: TGTGCCAGCAGCCAAAGACTAGCCCCCGACCCTTACGAGCAGTACTTC. The whole variable domain, filled in from reference TRBV14 and TRBJ2-7, reads EAGVTQFPSHSVIEKGQTVTLRCDPISGHDNLYWYRRVMGKEIKFLLHFVKESKQDESGMPNNRFLAERTGGTYSTLKVQPAELEDSGVYFCASSQRLAPDPYEQYFGPGTRLTVT.

This clonotype was counted between two and nine times. The rearrangement joins TRBV5-4 to TRBJ2-1; D is undetermined. The V gene lost 0 bases and the J gene lost 5 bases, with 9 bases spanning the gap. The CDR3 consists of 14 residues. Germline lookup yields CDR1 SGHNT and CDR2 YYREEE (reference sequence). CDR3 sequence reads: CASSLGGGDNEQFF. CDR3 sequence (DNA): TGTGCCAGCAGCTTGGGCGGTGGGGACAATGAGCAGTTCTTC.

In its sample, this clonotype ranks as medium-sized. The chain joins TRBV14 to TRBJ2-3; D is possibly TRBD1 (6 bases). Germline loops: CDR1 SGHDN, CDR2 FVKESK. The CDR3 is 15 amino acids. V was trimmed by 4 bases and J by 0 bases, leaving 11 bases between them. Written as DNA, the CDR3 is TGTGCCAGCAGCCGAGACAGGCTTAGCACAGATACGCAGTATTTT. It is translated as CASSRDRLSTDTQYF.

Sample share makes this clonotype medium-sized. This chain uses TRBV2 with TRBJ2-3; D may be TRBD2 (6 bases). Germline CDR1 is SNHLY and CDR2 is FYNNEI. There are 14 residues in the CDR3. V was shortened by 6 bases and J by 2 bases, with 12 bases between the two germline ends. The CDR3 loop is CASSPGGVTDTQYF. CDR3 nucleotides: TGTGCCAGCAGCCCCGGAGGGGTCACAGATACGCAGTATTTT.

This clonotype is labeled as large. The J gene is TRBJ2-1, the V gene TRBV25-1, with 7 bases aligning to TRBD1. This CDR3 has 19 amino acids. After removal of 4 bases from V and 3 bases from J, the junction contained 18 bases not matched to a gene. From germline, CDR1 is MGHDK and CDR2 SYGVNS. CDR3 loop: CASSGERQMRGQHYNEQFF. CDR3 DNA sequence: TGTGCCAGCAGTGGCGAACGGCAGATGAGGGGACAGCACTACAATGAGCAGTTCTTC. Variable domain in full (rest from reference TRBV25-1 and TRBJ2-1): EADIYQTPRYLVIGTGKKITLECSQTMGHDKMYWYQQDPGMELHLIHYSYGVNSTEKGDLSSESTVSRIRTEHFPLTLESARPSHTSQYLCASSGERQMRGQHYNEQFFGPGTRLTVL.

This clonotype ranks as medium-sized. This sequence joins TRBV13 and TRBJ2-3; 7 bases align to TRBD2. V shed 1 base and J 5 bases; nucleotides not matched to a gene: 6. Germline V gene lookup returns CDR1 PRHDT and CDR2 FYEKMQ (reference sequence). This CDR3 region has 15 residues. The CDR3 region is CASSLAGGGRDTQYF. The CDR3, as DNA: TGTGCCAGCAGCTTAGCCGGCGGGGGTCGAGATACGCAGTATTTT. Combining the CDR3 with reference TRBV13 and TRBJ2-3 gives the whole variable domain AAGVIQSPRHLIKEKRETATLKCYPIPRHDTVYWYQQGPGQDPQFLISFYEKMQSDKGSIPDRFSAQQFSDYHSELNMSSLELGDSALYFCASSLAGGGRDTQYFGPGTRLTVL.

By share, this clonotype ranks as medium-sized. The V gene is TRBV29-1, the J gene TRBJ1-1; possible D gene TRBD1, 6 bases. Germline CDR1 and CDR2: SQVTM and ANQGSEA. CDR3 length: 14 amino acids. V was cut by 3 bases and J by 4 bases, with 15 bases left in between. The CDR3 reads CSVDTQMGATEAFF. As DNA, the CDR3 is TGCAGCGTTGATACACAGATGGGGGCCACTGAAGCTTTCTTT.

This clonotype is labeled as medium-sized. V gene TRBV14 combines with J gene TRBJ2-7; no reliable D call. This CDR3 has 12 amino acids. Trimming removed 4 bases at V and 3 bases at J, with 7 bases between. The V gene's germline CDR1 is SGHDN and CDR2 FVKESK. CDR3 DNA: TGTGCCAGCAGCCCGGCGAACTACGAGCAGTACTTC. Translating it yields CASSPANYEQYF. Looking up the rest from reference TRBV14 and TRBJ2-7 gives the full variable domain: EAGVTQFPSHSVIEKGQTVTLRCDPISGHDNLYWYRRVMGKEIKFLLHFVKESKQDESGMPNNRFLAERTGGTYSTLKVQPAELEDSGVYFCASSPANYEQYFGPGTRLTVT.

By share, this clonotype ranks as large (0.1 to 1%). This sequence joins TRBV27 and TRBJ2-1; D unresolved. The V gene lost 5 bases and the J gene lost 4 bases, with 12 bases spanning the gap. CDR3 length equals 14 residues. Germline V lookup: CDR1 MNHEY, CDR2 SMNVEV (reference sequence). The CDR3 coding sequence is TGTGCCAGCAGTCCTACCTTAATGTACAATGAGCAGTTCTTC. It specifies CASSPTLMYNEQFF.

Within the sample, this clonotype is medium-sized. The rearrangement joins TRBV29-1 to TRBJ2-1, with a weak D call TRBD1 (5 bases). The CDR3 has 16 residues. V was shortened by 6 bases and J by 7 bases, with 25 bases between the two germline ends. Germline lookup yields CDR1 SQVTM and CDR2 ANQGSEA. The DNA for the CDR3 is TGCAGCGTCGAATTGACAGACCGCCTGGTGGTGAATGAGCAGTTCTTC. As protein: CSVELTDRLVVNEQFF.

By sample share, this clonotype is large (0.1 to 1%). The chain has TRBV2 and TRBJ2-7, with a possible D match to TRBD2 (6 bases). CDR3 length: 14 amino acids. The germline gives CDR1 SNHLY, CDR2 FYNNEI. Trimming cost V 10 bases and J 0 bases, with 16 bases left between them. CDR3 sequence (DNA): TGTGCCAAGCAGGGCGGGGATTCCTCCTACGAGCAGTACTTC. Encoded protein: CAKQGGDSSYEQYF.

By sample fraction, this clonotype is large. The chain carries TRBV7-2 and TRBJ2-1, with TRBD2 matching over 11 bases. The J segment lost 5 bases and the V segment lost 5 bases, leaving 8 bases of the junction unmatched. The CDR3 runs 16 residues. CDR1 SGHTA and CDR2 FQGNSA come from the germline V gene. The CDR3 protein is CASSTPSGGTNNEQFF. CDR3 DNA sequence: TGTGCCAGCAGCACCCCTAGCGGGGGGACGAACAATGAGCAGTTCTTC.

This clonotype occurred a few times. This chain connects TRBV19 to TRBJ2-6; 7 positions agree with TRBD1. Per germline, CDR1 LNHDA and CDR2 SQIVND (reference sequence). The CDR3 contains 16 residues. Unmatched junction bases numbered 3, after V lost 4 bases and J lost 0 bases. The CDR3 sequence is CASSRDSSSGANVLTF. Here the CDR3 DNA reads TGTGCCAGTAGTAGGGACAGCAGCTCTGGGGCCAACGTCCTGACTTTC.

This clonotype is large within its sample. This chain uses TRBV19 with TRBJ2-1; D ambiguous. CDR1 and CDR2 (germline): LNHDA, SQIVND (reference sequence). CDR3 size: 13 residues. Trimming left V 4 bases short and J 7 bases short, with 11 bases between. The CDR3 loop reads CASSTPFLNEQFF. The CDR3 region has the DNA TGTGCCAGTAGTACTCCCTTCCTGAATGAGCAGTTCTTC.

This clonotype is large within its sample. V gene TRBV29-1 combines with J gene TRBJ2-1; TRBD2 aligns across 9 bases. The CDR3 has 14 amino acids. Germline CDR1 SQVTM, CDR2 ANQGSEA. Trimming cost V 3 bases and J 7 bases; bases outside gene matches: 7. The CDR3 DNA reads as TGCAGCGTTGATTTTAGCGGGAGTGGAAATGAGCAGTTCTTC. Encoded protein: CSVDFSGSGNEQFF.

This clonotype qualifies as large. The chain couples TRBV6-4 to TRBJ2-2; D assignment may be TRBD1 or TRBD2 (5 bases each). V was clipped by 4 bases and J by 3 bases, with 12 bases between them. The CDR3 has 15 residues. The germline CDR1 and CDR2 sequences are MRHNA and SNTAGT. The CDR3 DNA is TGTGCCAGCAGTGGAGGGCAGGGCGACACCGGGGAGCTGTTTTTT. It translates to CASSGGQGDTGELFF.

This clonotype is judged large. The chain couples TRBV5-1 to TRBJ2-7, with 8 bases identical to TRBD1. The CDR3 totals 15 residues. Germline lookup yields CDR1 SGHRS and CDR2 YFSETQ. V lost 0 bases to trimming and J lost 2 bases; unmatched junction nucleotides: 4. The CDR3 region is CASSLAQGATYEQYF. DNA of the CDR3: TGCGCCAGCAGCTTGGCGCAGGGGGCAACCTACGAGCAGTACTTC. Filled out from reference TRBV5-1 and TRBJ2-7, the complete variable domain reads KAGVTQTPRYLIKTRGQQVTLSCSPISGHRSVSWYQQTPGQGLQFLFEYFSETQRNKGNFPGRFSGRQFSNSRSEMNVSTLELGDSALYLCASSLAQGATYEQYFGPGTRLTVT.

This clonotype is medium-sized within its sample. This chain joins TRBV20-1 and TRBJ2-7; 11 bases map to TRBD2. The CDR3 spans 15 residues. Germline values: CDR1 DFQATT, CDR2 SNEGSKA (reference sequence). V shed 1 base, J shed 6 bases, and the junction held 8 bases outside the gene matches. The DNA of the CDR3 is TGCAGTGCTAGAGTTATAGCGGGAGGGAAGGCCGAGCAGTACTTC. Translated, it gives CSARVIAGGKAEQYF.

By share, this clonotype counts as large (0.1 to 1%). This chain joins TRBV19 and TRBJ2-1; D possibly uses TRBD1 or TRBD2 (6 bases each). The length of the CDR3 is 17 residues. The germline V gene has CDR1 LNHDA and CDR2 SQIVND (reference sequence). The V gene lost 10 bases and the J gene lost 2 bases, with 24 bases spanning the gap. CDR3: CATRRDVGGLTYNEQFF. In DNA form, the CDR3 reads TGTGCCACCAGACGCGACGTGGGGGGCTTAACCTACAATGAGCAGTTCTTC.